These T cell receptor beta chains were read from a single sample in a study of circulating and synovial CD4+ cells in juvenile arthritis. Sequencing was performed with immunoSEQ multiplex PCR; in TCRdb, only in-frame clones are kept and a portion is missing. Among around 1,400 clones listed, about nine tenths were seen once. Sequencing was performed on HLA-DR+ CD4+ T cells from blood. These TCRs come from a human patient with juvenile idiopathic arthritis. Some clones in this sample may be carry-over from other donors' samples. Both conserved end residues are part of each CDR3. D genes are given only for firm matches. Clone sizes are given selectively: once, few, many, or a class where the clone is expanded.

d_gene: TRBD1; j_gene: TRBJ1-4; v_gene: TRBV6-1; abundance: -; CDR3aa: CASRADRGREKLFF; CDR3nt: TGTGCCAGCAGGGCCGACAGGGGGCGCGAAAAACTGTTTTTT
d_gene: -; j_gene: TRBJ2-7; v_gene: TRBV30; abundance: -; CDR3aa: CAWGDRGLPYEQYF; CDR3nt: TGTGCCTGGGGCGACCGGGGTCTCCCCTACGAGCAGTACTTC
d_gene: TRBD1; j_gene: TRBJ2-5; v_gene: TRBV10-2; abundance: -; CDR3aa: CASTLGQADRETQYF; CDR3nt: TGCGCCAGCACCTTGGGACAGGCGGATCGGGAGACCCAGTACTTC
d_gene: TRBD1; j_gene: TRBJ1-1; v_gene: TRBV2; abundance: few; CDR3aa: CASRSLGTGAAEAFF; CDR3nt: TGTGCCAGCAGGTCCTTGGGGACAGGGGCAGCTGAAGCTTTCTTT
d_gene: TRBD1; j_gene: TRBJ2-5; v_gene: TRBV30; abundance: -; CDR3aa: CAWAYRGRGFQETQYF; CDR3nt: TGTGCCTGGGCATACAGGGGGCGCGGGTTTCAGGAGACCCAGTACTTC
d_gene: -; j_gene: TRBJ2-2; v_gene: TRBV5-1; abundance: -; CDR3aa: CASSLVQGWSGELFF; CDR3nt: TGCGCCAGCAGCTTGGTTCAGGGTTGGTCCGGGGAGCTGTTTTTT
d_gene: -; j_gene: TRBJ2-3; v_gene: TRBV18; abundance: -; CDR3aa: CASSPRASPVDTQYF; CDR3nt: TGTGCCAGCTCACCGAGGGCTTCCCCAGTAGATACGCAGTATTTT
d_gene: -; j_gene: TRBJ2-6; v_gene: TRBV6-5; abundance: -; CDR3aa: CATQAGSSGANVLTF; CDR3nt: TGTGCCACCCAGGCCGGGAGCTCTGGGGCCAACGTCCTGACTTTC
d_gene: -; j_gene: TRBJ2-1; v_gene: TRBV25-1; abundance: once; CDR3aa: CASSLPTSNEQFF; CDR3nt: TGTGCCAGCAGTCTCCCCACTAGCAATGAGCAGTTCTTC
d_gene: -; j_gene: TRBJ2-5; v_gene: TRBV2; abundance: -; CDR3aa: CASIREWGQETQYF; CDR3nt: TGTGCCAGCATCCGGGAGTGGGGTCAAGAGACCCAGTACTTC
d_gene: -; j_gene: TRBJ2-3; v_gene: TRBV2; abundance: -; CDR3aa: CASAWGGTDTQYF; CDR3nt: TGTGCCAGTGCCTGGGGGGGCACAGATACGCAGTATTTT
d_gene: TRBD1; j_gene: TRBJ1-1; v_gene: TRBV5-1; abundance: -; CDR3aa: CASSARQGMGEAFF; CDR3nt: TGCGCCAGCAGCGCTCGACAGGGAATGGGTGAAGCTTTCTTT
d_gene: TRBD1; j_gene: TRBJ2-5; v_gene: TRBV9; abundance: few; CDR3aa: CASSVAPGQIETQYF; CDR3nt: TGTGCCAGCAGCGTGGCCCCGGGACAGATAGAGACCCAGTACTTC
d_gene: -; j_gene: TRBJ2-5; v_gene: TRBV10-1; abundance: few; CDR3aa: CASSPKNSQETQYF; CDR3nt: TGCGCCAGCAGTCCTAAGAACAGCCAAGAGACCCAGTACTTC